This T cell receptor beta chain was identified during a study of monozygotic twins with inflammatory bowel disease. TCRdb re-called the 5' RACE reads and shows each CDR3 protein once, DNA omitted. Its clone listing holds around 450,000 distinct CDR3 sequences. Germline lookup yields CDR1 MNHNS and CDR2 SASEGT. This CDR3 is 17 amino acids long. The specimen was blood. The TCR was taken from a human donor with ulcerative colitis or Crohn's disease, or a healthy co-twin of an affected twin (not recorded which). The chain couples TRBV6-1 to TRBJ2-5; TCRdb lists TRBD2, though no DNA is available to test this call. CDR3 region: CASSRGLAGAGEETQYF.